This passage covers 18 T cell receptor beta chains from one sample sequenced in a study of blood T cell repertoires in COVID-19. The data were produced by immunoSEQ multiplex PCR, yet TCRdb's version contains in-frame clones alone and is incomplete. This table has a few hundred thousand clones, roughly 85% appearing once. The sequenced material came from peripheral blood. These receptors were taken from a man aged 30-40 years who had recovered from COVID-19.

V is TRBV25-1 and J is TRBJ2-5; no definite D call. Germline V CDR1 and CDR2: MGHDK, SYGVNS. CDR3 size: 13 residues. The V end was cut by 3 bases, the J end by 3 bases, with 8 bases between. The CDR3 spells CASSDINKETQYF. The CDR3 DNA sequence: TGTGCCAGCAGTGATATTAACAAAGAGACCCAGTACTTC.

The J gene is TRBJ2-7, the V gene TRBV13; 11 positions agree with TRBD2. The CDR3 runs to 14 residues. Germline values: CDR1 PRHDT, CDR2 FYEKMQ (reference sequence). After removal of 7 bases from V and 4 bases from J, the junction contained 6 bases not matched to a gene. The CDR3 DNA follows: TGTGCCAGCACTCCGGGACTAGCGGCTTACGAGCAGTACTTC. Its translation: CASTPGLAAYEQYF.

The table lists this clone with a few counts. The genes are TRBV19 and TRBJ2-7, with a possible D match to TRBD2 (8 bases). This CDR3 region has 16 residues. The germline V and J ends were trimmed by 5 bases and 3 bases, with 20 bases remaining between them. The germline V gene has CDR1 LNHDA and CDR2 SQIVND (reference sequence). CDR3 loop: CASSRGGQLPIYEQYF. CDR3 DNA: TGTGCCAGTAGTCGGGGGGGACAGCTTCCAATCTACGAGCAGTACTTC.

The chain joins TRBV27 to TRBJ1-2; possibly TRBD1 for D (6 bases). V was cut by 6 bases and J by 6 bases, with 14 bases left in between. The CDR3 covers 13 residues. The V gene's germline CDR1 is MNHEY and CDR2 SMNVEV (reference sequence). DNA for the CDR3: TGTGCCAGCAGATTCTTACAGGGCCATGGCTACACCTTC. It specifies CASRFLQGHGYTF.

Only one count was recorded for this clone. The gene calls are TRBV20-1 and TRBJ2-1; D perhaps matches TRBD2 (5 bases). The CDR3 has 11 residues. In germline, CDR1 is DFQATT, CDR2 SNEGSKA (reference sequence). Between the trimmed V and J ends, which lost 6 bases and 12 bases, there was a span of 15 bases. In DNA form, the CDR3 reads TGCAGTGCACGAACGGGCAGCGGGCAGTTCTTC. It encodes CSARTGSGQFF.

This chain links TRBV5-1 with TRBJ1-2, with D possibly TRBD1 on 6 matching bases. Germline V gives CDR1 SGHRS, CDR2 YFSETQ. V lost 0 bases and J lost 2, with 8 bases in between. The CDR3 loop spans 14 amino acids. CDR3 in DNA: TGCGCCAGCAGCTTGGGACAGGAGAACTATGGCTACACCTTC. Protein product: CASSLGQENYGYTF.

V is TRBV10-2 and J is TRBJ2-7, with a tentative D call TRBD1 (6 bases). The ends were cut back, 6 bases at V and 1 base at J, with 13 bases in the middle. The CDR3 runs to 14 residues. The germline V gene encodes CDR1 WSHSY and CDR2 SAAADI. The CDR3 sequence is CASSLQGRSYEQYF. CDR3 nucleotide sequence: TGCGCCAGCAGCCTACAGGGAAGGTCCTACGAGCAGTACTTC.

This clone was observed a handful of times. This sequence joins TRBV5-5 and TRBJ1-1; the D gene is possibly TRBD1 (5 bases). The V gene's germline CDR1 is SGHKS and CDR2 YYEKEE (reference sequence). Trimming left V 0 bases short and J 2 bases short, with 17 bases between. The CDR3 consists of 17 residues. The CDR3 reads CASSLVFIQGGNTEAFF. The CDR3, as DNA: TGTGCCAGCAGCTTGGTCTTTATCCAGGGTGGAAACACTGAAGCTTTCTTT.

This chain joins TRBV5-4 and TRBJ1-1, with D hard to call. V lost 10 bases and J 0 bases, leaving 10 bases between the germline ends. The CDR3 contains 12 residues. CDR1 and CDR2 (germline): SGHNT, YYREEE (reference sequence). Written as DNA, the CDR3 is TGTGCCGGCGGGTGGGTGAACACTGAAGCTTTCTTT. Amino acid sequence: CAGGWVNTEAFF.

This sequence joins TRBV19 and TRBJ2-1, with 7 bases fitting TRBD2. The CDR3 is 15 residues long. In germline, CDR1 is LNHDA, CDR2 SQIVND (reference sequence). The V segment lost 3 bases and the J segment 11 bases; nucleotides outside the gene matches: 13. The CDR3 sequence is CASSMAQRGLGQQFF. DNA for the CDR3: TGTGCCAGTAGTATGGCCCAGCGGGGCCTGGGACAGCAGTTCTTC.

The rearrangement uses TRBV5-4 and TRBJ2-2; 10 bases are shared with TRBD1. This CDR3 comprises 14 residues. Germline CDR1 is SGHNT and CDR2 is YYREEE (reference sequence). Trimming at V came to 7 bases and at J to 4 bases, leaving 4 bases not matched to a gene. This CDR3 reads CASRQGAFTGELFF. The CDR3 DNA sequence: TGTGCCAGCCGACAGGGGGCCTTCACCGGGGAGCTGTTTTTT.

The chain uses TRBV5-1 and TRBJ2-2; no firm D call. This CDR3 comprises 16 residues. Germline CDR1 SGHRS, CDR2 YFSETQ. The V and J ends lost 0 bases and 3 bases respectively, with 12 bases between them. The CDR3 sequence: CASSLAVVSYTGELFF. The CDR3 region has the DNA TGCGCCAGCAGCTTGGCGGTGGTAAGTTACACCGGGGAGCTGTTTTTT.

The V gene is TRBV7-9, the J gene TRBJ1-3; a possible D gene is TRBD1 (6 bases). The germline CDR1 and CDR2 sequences are SEHNR and FQNEAQ (reference sequence). V was trimmed by 8 bases and J by 3 bases, leaving 17 bases between them. CDR3 length: 15 residues. The CDR3 region has the DNA TGTGCCAGCCCCCCCGACAGGATCCTTGGAAACACCATATATTTT. Translation: CASPPDRILGNTIYF.

The J gene is TRBJ2-1, the V gene TRBV7-7, with a tentative D call TRBD1 (5 bases). The V end lost 5 bases, the J end lost 2 bases, and 7 bases lay between the germline ends. The CDR3 contains 13 residues. Germline V gene lookup returns CDR1 SSHAT and CDR2 FNYEAQ (reference sequence). DNA of the CDR3: TGTGCCAGCAGCCCAGGGACCTACAATGAGCAGTTCTTC. It yields the protein CASSPGTYNEQFF.

This chain joins TRBV6-4 and TRBJ2-1; 10 bases map to TRBD2. Germline V gives CDR1 MRHNA, CDR2 SNTAGT. The V gene end was trimmed by 0 bases and the J gene end by 9 bases; junction bases not matched to a gene: 5. The CDR3 length is 15 residues. CDR3 protein: CASSDSSGGAGEQFF. The CDR3 DNA is TGTGCCAGCAGTGACTCGAGCGGGGGGGCCGGTGAGCAGTTCTTC.

The count of this clone is one. This sequence joins TRBV4-2 and TRBJ1-2; D call uncertain. Deletions cut 3 bases from V and 2 bases from J, with 22 bases between. Germline V CDR1 and CDR2: LGHNA, YNFKEQ. CDR3 length: 18 amino acids. Written as DNA, the CDR3 is TGTGCCAGCAGCCAGACACTCTCGACGGGAAATTTAAACTATGGCTACACCTTC. This encodes CASSQTLSTGNLNYGYTF.

This clone has just one count. The CDR3 region has the DNA TGCGCCAGCAGTATCCCGACTAGCTCGGCAGAGACCCAGTACTTC. Encoded protein: CASSIPTSSAETQYF. The chain uses TRBV10-2 and TRBJ2-5; 7 positions agree with TRBD2. With 5 bases clipped from V and 4 bases from J, the junction kept 10 bases outside the gene matches. This CDR3 contains 15 residues. Germline V gene sequence: CDR1 WSHSY, CDR2 SAAADI.

The V call is TRBV11-2, the J call TRBJ2-7, with TRBD1 matching 9 bases. Germline assignment: CDR1 SGHAT and CDR2 FQNNGV. The CDR3 is made up of 16 amino acids. V lost 4 bases to trimming and J lost 0 bases; unmatched junction nucleotides: 7. CDR3 bases: TGTGCCAGCAGCTCCCAAGGACAGGGGTTCTCCTACGAGCAGTACTTC. The encoded protein is CASSSQGQGFSYEQYF.